One T cell receptor beta chain is described in this entry. Different DNA sequences within this sample yield the same CDR3. The data stem from a study of shared clonotypes between healthy human individuals. Germline assignment: CDR1 SGDLS and CDR2 YYNGEE. Trimming left V 3 bases short and J 0 bases short, with 4 bases between. The CDR3 consists of 13 residues. This table comes from immunoSEQ multiplex PCR, and its TCRdb copy is limited to in-frame clones, with some not included. This table has 700,000 to 950,000 clones, roughly 96% appearing once. CD45RO-negative CD8 cells positively selected for CCR7 made up the naive population, which excluded terminally differentiated effector memory CD45RA+ cells.

The sequenced sample was naive CD8+ T cells sorted from blood. The chain employs TRBV9 and TRBJ1-5; D is undetermined. The TCR comes from a man aged 30-40 years in good health. CDR3 loop: CASSASSNQPQHF. Written as DNA, the CDR3 is TGTGCCAGCAGCGCAAGTAGCAATCAGCCCCAGCATTTT.